The rows below give T cell receptor beta chains drawn from one sample of a study of post-analysis software for immune sequencing data. TCRdb recomputed calls from the PCR reads with MiXCR, one row per CDR3 protein. The sample includes about 570,000 distinct CDR3 sequences, around a third of them seen just once. The sequencing sample was made of blood. These receptors all come from a girl aged 2 to 17 with multiple sclerosis. CDR3s include the opening cysteine and the closing phenylalanine or tryptophan. A D gene is named only where the DNA matches it firmly. For some rows the clone size is stated as once, few or many, or as a class when expanded; others skip it.

V gene	D gene	J gene	clone size	CDR3 protein	CDR3 DNA
TRBV5-1	TRBD2	TRBJ2-1	-	CASSLERGGLDEQFF	TGCGCCAGCAGCTTGGAGCGGGGGGGCTTGGATGAGCAGTTCTTC
TRBV12-3/TRBV12-4	TRBD1	TRBJ1-5	-	CASSFVRQGAQPQHF	TGTGCCAGCAGTTTTGTGAGACAGGGTGCTCAGCCCCAGCATTTT
TRBV29-1	-	TRBJ2-3	few	CSPSTDTQYF	TGCAGCCCAAGCACAGATACGCAGTATTTT
TRBV5-5	-	TRBJ1-2	-	CASSFSPGYGYTF	TGTGCCAGCAGCTTCTCCCCAGGGTATGGCTACACCTTC
TRBV28	TRBD1	TRBJ2-7	-	CASSFQGAYEQYF	TGTGCCAGCAGTTTCCAGGGGGCCTACGAGCAGTACTTC
TRBV4-1	-	TRBJ1-4	few	CASSQDGSPSLATNEKLFF	TGCGCCAGCAGCCAAGATGGGAGCCCGAGCCTTGCAACTAATGAAAAACTGTTTTTT
TRBV5-1	-	TRBJ1-1	few	CASLGEGMNTEAFF	TGCGCCAGCCTTGGTGAGGGGATGAACACTGAAGCTTTCTTT
TRBV5-1	-	TRBJ2-1	-	CASSSGAGLPEQFF	TGCGCCAGCAGTTCGGGGGCAGGGCTCCCTGAGCAGTTCTTC
TRBV2	-	TRBJ2-3	few	CASSERVDTQYF	TGTGCCAGCAGTGAGCGGGTAGATACGCAGTATTTT
TRBV20-1	-	TRBJ1-6	few	CSAREGSAYNSPLHF	TGCAGTGCTAGAGAGGGGTCGGCCTATAATTCACCCCTCCACTTT
TRBV12-3/TRBV12-4	-	TRBJ1-2	few	CASSLRSGSLRGYTF	TGTGCCAGCAGTCTCAGATCAGGGAGCCTTCGGGGCTACACCTTC
TRBV9	-	TRBJ1-5	-	CASSVDAGSNQPQHF	TGTGCCAGCAGCGTAGATGCGGGTAGCAATCAGCCCCAGCATTTT
TRBV7-9	TRBD2	TRBJ2-1	-	CASGLGLAGPHSYNEQFF	TGTGCCAGCGGGCTCGGGCTAGCGGGGCCCCACTCCTACAATGAGCAGTTCTTC
TRBV2	-	TRBJ2-3	-	CASRLEGDTQYF	TGTGCCAGCAGGTTAGAGGGGGATACGCAGTATTTT
TRBV20-1	-	TRBJ2-5	few	CSASAHRKETQYF	TGCAGTGCTAGTGCTCACAGAAAAGAGACCCAGTACTTC
TRBV9	-	TRBJ1-5	-	CASSNSGAHQPQHF	TGTGCCAGCAGTAACAGCGGGGCCCATCAGCCCCAGCATTTT
TRBV5-6	TRBD1	TRBJ2-7	many	CASSFRQGYEQYF	TGTGCCAGCAGCTTCCGACAGGGCTACGAGCAGTACTTC
TRBV5-1	-	TRBJ2-7	-	CASSFGQLYEQYF	TGCGCCAGCAGCTTTGGTCAGCTCTACGAGCAGTACTTC
TRBV20-1	-	TRBJ2-3	few	CSARDWAGTQYF	TGCAGTGCTAGAGATTGGGCCGGTACGCAGTATTTT
TRBV28	-	TRBJ1-2	-	CASSFPQGSYTF	TGTGCCAGCAGTTTCCCCCAGGGTAGCTACACCTTC
TRBV7-2	TRBD2	TRBJ2-7	many	CASSSGLAGIYEQYF	TGTGCCAGCAGCTCCGGACTAGCGGGGATCTACGAGCAGTACTTC
TRBV3-1	TRBD2	TRBJ2-3	once	CASSHPGLGTDTQYF	TGTGCCAGCAGCCATCCGGGACTAGGCACAGATACGCAGTATTTT
TRBV5-1	-	TRBJ2-5	-	CASSLDRVGQYF	TGCGCCAGCAGCTTGGATCGTGTGGGCCAGTACTTC